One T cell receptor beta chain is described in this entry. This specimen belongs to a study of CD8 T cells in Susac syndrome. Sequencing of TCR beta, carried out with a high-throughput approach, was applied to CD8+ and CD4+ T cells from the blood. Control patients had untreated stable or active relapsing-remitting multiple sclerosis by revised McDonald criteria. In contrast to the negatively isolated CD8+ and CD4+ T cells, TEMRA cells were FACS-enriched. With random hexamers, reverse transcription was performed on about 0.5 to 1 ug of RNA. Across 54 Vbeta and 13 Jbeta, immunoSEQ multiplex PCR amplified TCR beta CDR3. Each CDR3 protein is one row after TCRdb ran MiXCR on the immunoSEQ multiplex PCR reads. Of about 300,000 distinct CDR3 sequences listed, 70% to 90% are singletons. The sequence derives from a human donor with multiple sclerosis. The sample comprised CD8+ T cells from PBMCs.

This CDR3 reads CASSDPQETQYF. CDR3 coding DNA: TGTGCCAGCAGCGACCCCCAAGAGACCCAGTACTTC. V gene TRBV9 combines with J gene TRBJ2-5; D is unclear. The CDR3 is 12 amino acids. Germline values: CDR1 SGDLS, CDR2 YYNGEE. V gave up 3 bases and J gave up 1 base, with 4 bases separating them.